Listed below are T cell receptor beta chains from one sample, sequenced in a study of cytomegalovirus exposure and HLA in healthy donors. Sequencing was performed with immunoSEQ multiplex PCR; in TCRdb, only in-frame clones are kept and a portion is missing. This listing includes more than 45,000 clones. Input material: PBMCs. The receptors were sampled from a male donor in good health and CMV-seronegative. Both conserved end residues are part of each CDR3. The D gene is left open where the match is weak. Not every row has a clone size; where given, it reads once, few, many or a size class.

V	size	D	J	CDR3	DNA
TRBV7-9	.	TRBD1	TRBJ1-2	CASSLGTGHGYTF	TGTGCCAGCAGCTTGGGGACAGGCCATGGCTACACCTTC
TRBV7-6	.	TRBD1	TRBJ1-5	CASSLGTGGNQPQHF	TGTGCCAGCAGCTTAGGCACAGGGGGCAATCAGCCCCAGCATTTT
TRBV4-1	.	.	TRBJ2-3	CASSQESTSTDTQYF	TGCGCCAGCAGCCAAGAGTCTACTAGCACAGATACGCAGTATTTT
TRBV4-3	.	.	TRBJ1-5	CASSVQISNQPQHF	TGCGCCAGCAGCGTTCAGATTAGCAATCAGCCCCAGCATTTT
TRBV5-4	.	.	TRBJ2-1	CASRQTRRDSKQFF	TGTGCCAGCAGGCAAACCAGGAGGGACAGCAAGCAGTTCTTC
TRBV29-1	.	.	TRBJ2-3	CSVGTMGAGTQYF	TGCAGCGTTGGTACAATGGGGGCAGGTACGCAGTATTTT
TRBV30	.	.	TRBJ1-3	CAWSIGDSSGNTIYF	TGTGCCTGGAGTATTGGCGACAGCTCTGGAAACACCATATATTTT
TRBV4-2	.	TRBD1	TRBJ1-2	CASSPGQGGNYGYTF	TGTGCCAGCAGCCCGGGACAGGGAGGCAACTATGGCTACACCTTC
TRBV7-6	.	.	TRBJ1-6	CASSSYYSPLHF	TGTGCCAGCAGCTCGTATTATTCACCCCTCCACTTT
TRBV4-3	.	TRBD1	TRBJ1-2	CASSQVGQGAEGYTF	TGCGCCAGCAGCCAAGTGGGACAGGGGGCGGAGGGCTACACCTTC
TRBV30	.	.	TRBJ2-5	CAWSVVLGSETQYF	TGTGCCTGGAGTGTTGTCCTCGGGTCAGAGACCCAGTACTTC
TRBV2	medium-sized	TRBD1	TRBJ2-4	CASSGKGAAKNIQYF	TGTGCCAGCAGTGGGAAGGGGGCGGCCAAAAACATTCAGTACTTC
TRBV15	.	.	TRBJ2-1	CATSRDRSSYNEQFF	TGTGCCACCAGCAGAGACAGAAGCTCCTACAATGAGCAGTTCTTC
TRBV5-8	.	TRBD1	TRBJ2-7	CASSLDRGYEQYF	TGTGCCAGCAGCTTGGACAGGGGCTACGAGCAGTACTTC
TRBV6-6	.	.	TRBJ1-5	CASSPSGARQPQHF	TGTGCCAGCAGCCCCTCAGGGGCGCGTCAGCCCCAGCATTTT
TRBV6-5	.	TRBD1	TRBJ1-6	CASSYSRQGWNSPLHF	TGTGCCAGCAGTTACTCAAGACAGGGTTGGAATTCACCCCTCCACTTT
TRBV7-9	.	.	TRBJ1-6	CASSLQSTPLHF	TGTGCCAGCAGCTTACAGTCAACACCCCTCCACTTT
TRBV29-1	.	.	TRBJ1-2	CSVTGAQTYGYTF	TGCAGCGTGACGGGTGCCCAGACCTATGGCTACACCTTC
TRBV19	.	.	TRBJ1-4	CASSAWTEYNEKLFF	TGTGCCAGTAGTGCTTGGACAGAATATAATGAAAAACTGTTTTTT
TRBV30	.	TRBD1	TRBJ1-1	CAWSVDRGDTEAFF	TGTGCCTGGAGTGTAGACAGGGGGGACACTGAAGCTTTCTTT
TRBV9	.	TRBD2	TRBJ2-6	CASSVDPGGTNVLTF	TGTGCCAGCAGCGTAGATCCGGGGGGGACCAACGTCCTGACTTTC
TRBV13	.	TRBD2	TRBJ2-3	CASSPLAGGLHTQYF	TGTGCCAGCAGCCCACTAGCGGGGGGGCTACATACGCAGTATTTT
TRBV18	.	TRBD1	TRBJ2-7	CASSPGQGPYEQYF	TGTGCCAGCTCACCGGGACAGGGGCCCTACGAGCAGTACTTC
TRBV6-6	.	TRBD1	TRBJ1-2	CASRDRVDYGYTF	TGTGCCAGCAGGGACAGGGTCGACTATGGCTACACCTTC
TRBV13	.	TRBD1	TRBJ2-7	CASSLNRGTNEQYF	TGTGCCAGCAGCTTAAACAGGGGAACGAACGAGCAGTACTTC
TRBV27	.	TRBD1	TRBJ2-3	CASSIGQGGTQYF	TGTGCCAGCAGTATTGGACAGGGAGGTACGCAGTATTTT
TRBV30	.	.	TRBJ1-1	CAWRGRAEAFF	TGTGCCTGGAGGGGGCGCGCTGAAGCTTTCTTT
TRBV6-5	.	.	TRBJ1-1	CASETGSEAFF	TGTGCCAGCGAGACGGGGAGTGAAGCTTTCTTT
TRBV2	.	.	TRBJ2-2	CASSPQGPLMAGELFF	TGTGCCAGCAGTCCCCAGGGGCCCCTTATGGCCGGGGAGCTGTTTTTT
TRBV27	.	TRBD1	TRBJ1-2	CASSLFQGAGGYTF	TGTGCCAGCAGTTTGTTCCAGGGGGCTGGGGGCTACACCTTC
TRBV5-1	.	.	TRBJ2-3	CASSATSDTQYF	TGCGCCAGCAGCGCTACTTCAGATACGCAGTATTTT
TRBV19	.	TRBD2	TRBJ2-1	CASSIGTSGGREQFF	TGTGCCAGTAGTATCGGGACTAGCGGGGGACGTGAGCAGTTCTTC
TRBV15	.	.	TRBJ1-1	CATSRRGGGNTEAFF	TGTGCCACCAGCAGACGGGGAGGGGGGAACACTGAAGCTTTCTTT
TRBV4-3	.	.	TRBJ1-1	CASSQDYGTPSTEAFF	TGCGCCAGCAGCCAAGATTACGGGACACCCTCCACTGAAGCTTTCTTT
TRBV5-1	.	.	TRBJ1-3	CASSLVGSSGNTIYF	TGCGCCAGCAGCTTGGTTGGCAGCTCTGGAAACACCATATATTTT